Listed below are T cell receptor beta chains from one sample, sequenced in a study of blood T cell repertoires in COVID-19. Using immunoSEQ multiplex PCR, the repertoire was profiled, and TCRdb retains in-frame clones only, with some absent. This table has roughly 310,000 clones, roughly nine tenths appearing once. The sample consisted of peripheral blood. The receptors were gathered from a young woman with COVID-19, enrolled during active disease. Both conserved end residues are part of each CDR3. D genes are given only for firm matches. A clone size is listed for some rows: how often the clone was seen (once, few, many), or a class if it is expanded.

clone_size | j_call | v_call | d_call | cdr3_nt | cdr3_aa
. | TRBJ2-2 | TRBV29-1 | TRBD2 | TGCAGCGGTGGACTAGCGGGAGGGCCCTCCACCGGGGAGCTGTTTTTT | CSGGLAGGPSTGELFF
. | TRBJ1-6 | TRBV5-8 | . | TGTGCCAGCAGCTTGGCATCGGGACTTCTGAGCTCCTATAATTCACCCCTCCACTTT | CASSLASGLLSSYNSPLHF
. | TRBJ2-7 | TRBV5-6 | . | TGTGCCAGCAGCTCAACATTGACCTACGAGCAGTACTTC | CASSSTLTYEQYF
. | TRBJ1-1 | TRBV5-4 | . | TGTGCCAGCAGCTTTGGGCGGAACACTGAAGCTTTCTTT | CASSFGRNTEAFF
. | TRBJ1-1 | TRBV13 | TRBD1 | TGTGCCAGCAGCTCCCGGACAGGGAAGCCTGAAGCTTTCTTT | CASSSRTGKPEAFF
few | TRBJ1-1 | TRBV3-1/TRBV3-2 | . | TGTGCCAGCAGCCAAGTACAGGCGAACACTGAAGCTTTCTTT | CASSQVQANTEAFF
. | TRBJ2-1 | TRBV7-9 | TRBD2 | TGTGCCAGCAGCAACGTAGCGGGAGGCTCCTACAATGAGCAGTTCTTC | CASSNVAGGSYNEQFF
. | TRBJ2-1 | TRBV21-1 | . | TGTGCCAGCAGTCCCGGGACTAGCTACGGAAATGAGCAGTTCTTC | CASSPGTSYGNEQFF
. | TRBJ2-1 | TRBV5-1 | . | TGCGCCAGCAGTTCCGGAGGACAGCCGGTGTCCTACAATGAGCAGTTCTTC | CASSSGGQPVSYNEQFF
. | TRBJ1-5 | TRBV19 | . | TGTGCCAGTAGTATTATACTGGGGGGACCATCTCCCGGGCATTTT | CASSIILGGPSPGHF
. | TRBJ2-7 | TRBV21-1 | . | TGTGCCAGCAGCACAAGCTTGGGACAGGAGAACTCCTACGAGCAGTACTTC | CASSTSLGQENSYEQYF
. | TRBJ1-2 | TRBV30 | . | TGTGCCTGGATTGCGGGGGGCGACTATGGCTACACCTTC | CAWIAGGDYGYTF
. | TRBJ1-1 | TRBV28 | TRBD1 | TGTGCCAGCAGTTTTTTCAGGGGGGCAGGTAACACTGAAGCTTTCTTT | CASSFFRGAGNTEAFF
. | TRBJ1-4 | TRBV9 | TRBD1 | TGTGCCAGCAGCGGGGCGACAGGGGGAAATGAAAAACTGTTTTTT | CASSGATGGNEKLFF
once | TRBJ2-1 | TRBV7-6 | TRBD2 | TGTGCCAGCAGCTTAAGGACTAGCGTAACCAATGAGCAGTTCTTC | CASSLRTSVTNEQFF
. | TRBJ2-2 | TRBV9 | TRBD2 | TGTGCCAGCAGCGTAGGAACTAGCGGGAGGGAAGCCGGGGAGCTGTTTTTT | CASSVGTSGREAGELFF
. | TRBJ1-5 | TRBV5-5 | . | TGTGCCAGCAGTCTCCACGGGGGGCGAATCAATCAGCCCCAGCATTTT | CASSLHGGRINQPQHF
once | TRBJ1-3 | TRBV5-1 | . | TGCGCCAGCAGTGCGGGCTCTGGAAACACCATATATTTT | CASSAGSGNTIYF
. | TRBJ2-3 | TRBV5-6 | TRBD2 | TGTGCCACCACGGGCCTAGCGGGAGGGCCCCCAGATACGCAGTATTTT | CATTGLAGGPPDTQYF
. | TRBJ1-1 | TRBV12-3/TRBV12-4 | . | TGTGCCAGCAGCTTCGGGACTGAAGCTTTCTTT | CASSFGTEAFF
. | TRBJ2-1 | TRBV29-1 | . | TGCAGCGGACTAGGCGCCTACAATGAGCAGTTCTTC | CSGLGAYNEQFF
. | TRBJ1-4 | TRBV28 | . | TGTGCCAGCAGTTTAAGGGGGTCAGGGGCATCTCAGGAAAAACTGTTTTTT | CASSLRGSGASQEKLFF
. | TRBJ2-1 | TRBV25-1 | TRBD2 | TGTGCCAGCAGTTCTTCAGGACTAGCGGGAGGAAATGAGCAGTTCTTC | CASSSSGLAGGNEQFF
. | TRBJ2-1 | TRBV19 | TRBD2 | TGTGCCAGTAGTATAACCCGGGAGGGCAATGAGCAGTTCTTC | CASSITREGNEQFF
few | TRBJ2-7 | TRBV15 | . | TGTGCCACCAGCAGAGAGTCCGCAGGGATAGTCAACGAGCAGTACTTC | CATSRESAGIVNEQYF
once | TRBJ2-7 | TRBV5-1 | TRBD2 | TGCGCCAGCAGCTTGGAACGAGGGAGGGCCGGGGAGCAGTACTTC | CASSLERGRAGEQYF
. | TRBJ2-7 | TRBV19 | TRBD1 | TGTGCCAGTAGTCCGGGACAGGGGGCCGCCTACGAGCAGTACTTC | CASSPGQGAAYEQYF
. | TRBJ2-3 | TRBV5-1 | TRBD1 | TGCGCCAGCAGCCCGCGGGACAGGGGGCGTGCAGATACGCAGTATTTT | CASSPRDRGRADTQYF